A selection of T cell receptor beta chains follows, all from one sample in a study of Ad26.COV2.S vaccination and SARS-CoV-2 variants. Repertoires were generated with immunoSEQ multiplex PCR, while TCRdb's copy carries only in-frame clones and drops some. The sample has about 480,000 clones; 87% are singletons. The starting material was peripheral blood, obtained in a trial of Ad26.COV2.S vaccine versus placebo. The receptors derive from a person between 18 and 60 years old who received the Ad26.COV2.S COVID-19 vaccine or a placebo. CDR3s include the opening cysteine and the closing phenylalanine or tryptophan. The order of the fields is D gene, clone size, V gene, CDR3 length, J gene, CDR3 protein, CDR3 DNA. The D gene is left open where the match is weak. Clone size appears in some rows only: once, few, many, or a class for an expanded clone.

.,.,TRBV27,13,TRBJ1-6,CASSLGRHSPLHF,TGTGCCAGCAGTTTGGGGAGGCATTCACCCCTCCACTTT
TRBD2,.,TRBV3-1/TRBV3-2,19,TRBJ2-2,CASSRLAGGPRVGTGELFF,TGTGCCAGCAGCCGGTTAGCGGGAGGACCTCGAGTAGGCACCGGGGAGCTGTTTTTT
TRBD2,.,TRBV5-1,16,TRBJ2-5,CASSAGLAGPQETQYF,TGCGCCAGCAGCGCCGGACTAGCGGGCCCCCAAGAGACCCAGTACTTC
TRBD1,.,TRBV27,16,TRBJ2-7,CASSPNPNPTGDEQYF,TGTGCCAGCAGTCCCAATCCAAATCCTACAGGGGACGAGCAGTACTTC
.,.,TRBV19,14,TRBJ1-5,CASSIEGMNQPQHF,TGTGCCAGTAGTATAGAGGGCATGAATCAGCCCCAGCATTTT
.,.,TRBV11-2,14,TRBJ2-2,CASSLAVNTGELFF,TGTGCCAGCAGCTTAGCGGTGAACACCGGGGAGCTGTTTTTT
.,few,TRBV29-1,12,TRBJ1-2,CSVAGSNYGYTF,TGCAGCGTCGCCGGGAGTAACTATGGCTACACCTTC
.,.,TRBV6-2/TRBV6-3,12,TRBJ2-7,CASSRGSYEQYF,TGTGCCAGCAGTCGGGGCTCCTACGAGCAGTACTTC
TRBD2,.,TRBV28,15,TRBJ2-2,CASILAGGPSGELFF,TGTGCCAGCATACTAGCGGGAGGGCCGAGCGGGGAGCTGTTTTTT
.,.,TRBV12-3/TRBV12-4,13,TRBJ1-2,CASSPLGAYGYTF,TGTGCCAGCAGTCCCCTAGGGGCCTATGGCTACACCTTC
.,few,TRBV11-1,14,TRBJ1-6,CASSLGRANSPLHF,TGTGCCAGCAGCTTAGGTAGAGCGAATTCACCCCTCCACTTT
.,.,TRBV18,13,TRBJ2-2,CASPERYTGELFF,TGTGCCAGCCCCGAGCGATATACCGGGGAGCTGTTTTTT
.,.,TRBV28,14,TRBJ1-2,CASSSIPQALGYTF,TGTGCCAGCAGTTCTATACCACAGGCCCTAGGCTACACCTTC
.,.,TRBV11-1,15,TRBJ2-5,CASSLRLANQETQYF,TGTGCCAGCAGCTTACGGCTAGCGAACCAAGAGACCCAGTACTTC
TRBD1,.,TRBV29-1,15,TRBJ1-2,CSVLWTGDPLYGYTF,TGCAGCGTTCTTTGGACAGGGGATCCCCTCTATGGCTACACCTTC
.,.,TRBV10-2,15,TRBJ1-5,CASSFTDSSNQPQHF,TGCGCCAGCAGTTTTACGGACAGTAGCAATCAGCCCCAGCATTTT
.,few,TRBV9,16,TRBJ2-7,CASSVGAGMLSYEQYF,TGTGCCAGCAGCGTAGGTGCCGGAATGCTCTCCTACGAGCAGTACTTC
TRBD2,.,TRBV29-1,15,TRBJ2-1,CSVAAGGRSYNEQFF,TGCAGCGTTGCTGCGGGAGGGCGGTCCTACAATGAGCAGTTCTTC
TRBD1,few,TRBV27,14,TRBJ1-2,CASSTSGQGYGYTF,TGTGCCAGCAGTACCTCCGGACAGGGCTATGGCTACACCTTC
.,.,TRBV7-3,18,TRBJ2-5,CASSLMGRDLSGRETQYF,TGTGCCAGCAGCTTAATGGGCAGGGACCTCTCTGGGCGTGAGACCCAGTACTTC
.,.,TRBV4-1,17,TRBJ1-6,CASSQEGPLKADSPLHF,TGCGCCAGCAGCCAAGAGGGACCCCTGAAGGCCGATTCACCCCTCCACTTT
.,once,TRBV19,13,TRBJ1-5,CATLGGSNQPQHF,TGTGCCACCCTCGGGGGGAGCAATCAGCCCCAGCATTTT
TRBD2,.,TRBV5-1,15,TRBJ2-5,CASSLVSGSSETQYF,TGCGCCAGCAGCTTGGTAAGCGGGAGTAGTGAGACCCAGTACTTC
TRBD1,.,TRBV28,13,TRBJ2-7,CASTGQGSYEQYF,TGTGCCAGCACGGGACAGGGGTCCTACGAGCAGTACTTC
.,.,TRBV18,16,TRBJ2-3,CASSPVSGSGADTQYF,TGTGCCAGCTCACCGGTCTCAGGATCCGGGGCAGATACGCAGTATTTT
.,.,TRBV7-6,14,TRBJ2-7,CASSRPGRADEQYF,TGTGCCAGCAGCCGCCCCGGCAGGGCTGACGAGCAGTACTTC
.,.,TRBV4-3,19,TRBJ2-7,CASSHPNLVPRDLLNEQYF,TGCGCCAGCAGCCACCCCAACCTTGTACCGAGGGACCTCTTGAACGAGCAGTACTTC
TRBD1,.,TRBV6-6,15,TRBJ1-3,CASRGGTVSGNTIYF,TGTGCCAGCAGGGGAGGGACAGTCTCTGGAAACACCATATATTTT
.,.,TRBV28,14,TRBJ1-3,CASSLVGGPNTIYF,TGTGCCAGCAGTTTGGTAGGCGGACCAAACACCATATATTTT
TRBD1,.,TRBV11-2,13,TRBJ1-1,CASSLGQGGEAFF,TGTGCCAGCAGCTTAGGACAGGGTGGTGAAGCTTTCTTT
TRBD2,.,TRBV9,14,TRBJ2-7,CASGRTSGTYEQYF,TGTGCCAGCGGGAGGACTAGCGGGACCTACGAGCAGTACTTC
.,.,TRBV5-6,15,TRBJ2-5,CASSLGGLGGETQYF,TGTGCCAGCAGCTTGGGCGGGTTAGGAGGAGAGACCCAGTACTTC
TRBD1,.,TRBV6-4,15,TRBJ2-3,CASSAGQGFTDTQYF,TGTGCCAGCAGTGCTGGACAGGGATTCACAGATACGCAGTATTTT
.,.,TRBV28,17,TRBJ1-5,CASRPQTGEISNQPQHF,TGTGCCAGCAGGCCACAGACAGGAGAAATTAGCAATCAGCCCCAGCATTTT
TRBD2,.,TRBV20-1,16,TRBJ2-3,CSASGFSGTSTDTQYF,TGCAGTGCTAGTGGCTTTAGCGGGACCTCCACAGATACGCAGTATTTT
TRBD1,many,TRBV2,14,TRBJ2-7,CASRRDRVSYEQYF,TGTGCCAGCAGGAGAGACAGGGTCTCCTACGAGCAGTACTTC
.,once,TRBV7-2,14,TRBJ2-6,CASSPRGDGDVLTF,TGTGCCAGCAGCCCCAGGGGCGACGGTGACGTCCTGACTTTC
TRBD2,.,TRBV28,17,TRBJ2-5,CASSLGGLAGIQETQYF,TGTGCCAGCAGTTTAGGGGGACTAGCGGGCATCCAAGAGACCCAGTACTTC
.,few,TRBV12-3/TRBV12-4,13,TRBJ2-5,CASSLTYQETQYF,TGTGCCAGCAGTTTGACATATCAAGAGACCCAGTACTTC
.,.,TRBV19,13,TRBJ1-5,CASSDTSNQPQHF,TGTGCCAGTTCAGACACTAGCAATCAGCCCCAGCATTTT
.,once,TRBV18,16,TRBJ1-4,CASSPAGSATNEKLFF,TGTGCCAGCTCACCAGCAGGGAGTGCAACTAATGAAAAACTGTTTTTT
TRBD1,.,TRBV2,14,TRBJ1-6,CASSEVRGDSPLHF,TGTGCCAGCAGTGAAGTCAGGGGGGATTCACCCCTCCACTTT
TRBD1,.,TRBV19,15,TRBJ2-7,CASSPSLTGAYEQYF,TGTGCCAGTAGTCCCTCTTTGACAGGGGCCTACGAGCAGTACTTC
.,.,TRBV24-1,12,TRBJ1-1,CATSGTNTEAFF,TGTGCCACCAGTGGGACGAACACTGAAGCTTTCTTT
TRBD1,few,TRBV5-6,14,TRBJ1-2,CASNRDRPNYGYTF,TGTGCCAGCAACAGGGACAGACCCAACTATGGCTACACCTTC
.,.,TRBV6-2/TRBV6-3,15,TRBJ1-2,CASSYRSGREYGYTF,TGTGCCAGCAGTTACCGCTCCGGCAGGGAGTATGGCTACACCTTC
.,once,TRBV30,12,TRBJ1-5,CAWSRSFQPQHF,TGTGCCTGGAGTAGGTCTTTCCAGCCCCAGCATTTT
.,.,TRBV7-9,14,TRBJ1-1,CASSRRGMNTEAFF,TGTGCCAGCAGCCGCAGGGGCATGAACACTGAAGCTTTCTTT
.,.,TRBV6-5,11,TRBJ1-3,CASRSGNTIYF,TGTGCCAGCAGGTCCGGAAACACCATATATTTT
.,few,TRBV11-2,15,TRBJ2-7,CASSLGSGLGYEQYF,TGTGCCAGCAGCTTAGGGTCGGGGTTAGGCTACGAGCAGTACTTC
.,.,TRBV27,15,TRBJ2-3,CASSPRPTSTDTQYF,TGTGCCAGCAGTCCGCGGCCGACTAGCACAGATACGCAGTATTTT
.,.,TRBV27,11,TRBJ2-5,CASGPQETQYF,TGTGCCAGCGGCCCCCAAGAGACCCAGTACTTC
.,.,TRBV3-1/TRBV3-2,15,TRBJ1-3,CASSLRTSSGNTIYF,TGTGCCAGCAGCCTCAGGACCAGCTCTGGAAACACCATATATTTT
TRBD1,once,TRBV5-1,13,TRBJ2-7,CASRIGDRDEQYF,TGCGCCAGCAGGATTGGAGACAGGGACGAGCAGTACTTC
.,.,TRBV5-6,13,TRBJ2-7,CASSLGRTGEQYF,TGTGCCAGCAGCTTGGGGCGTACAGGCGAGCAGTACTTC